The following is a T cell receptor beta chain sequence with its context. What it recognizes is unknown. The record originates from a study of monozygotic twins with inflammatory bowel disease. Per the germline V gene, CDR1 is PRHDT and CDR2 is FYEKMQ (reference sequence). This CDR3 region has 16 residues. Through template switching, UMIs that included a 6-nucleotide sample barcode were added. Each CDR3 protein gets one entry in TCRdb, which reprocessed the 5' RACE reads and gives no DNA. This repertoire includes some 400,000 distinct CDR3 sequences. Broader study findings: It was not supported that a single strong signal or clonotype was associated with IBD. Healthy co-twins had higher TCRbeta inverse Simpson diversity than their IBD twins.

The receptor comes from a human donor with ulcerative colitis or Crohn's disease, or a healthy co-twin of an affected twin (not recorded which). The J gene is TRBJ2-3, the V gene TRBV13; TCRdb reports TRBD2, a call that lacks DNA to check it against. Input material: blood. The CDR3 spells CASSHRTLRVTDTQYF. Complete variable domain (other parts from reference TRBV13 and TRBJ2-3): AAGVIQSPRHLIKEKRETATLKCYPIPRHDTVYWYQQGPGQDPQFLISFYEKMQSDKGSIPDRFSAQQFSDYHSELNMSSLELGDSALYFCASSHRTLRVTDTQYFGPGTRLTVL.